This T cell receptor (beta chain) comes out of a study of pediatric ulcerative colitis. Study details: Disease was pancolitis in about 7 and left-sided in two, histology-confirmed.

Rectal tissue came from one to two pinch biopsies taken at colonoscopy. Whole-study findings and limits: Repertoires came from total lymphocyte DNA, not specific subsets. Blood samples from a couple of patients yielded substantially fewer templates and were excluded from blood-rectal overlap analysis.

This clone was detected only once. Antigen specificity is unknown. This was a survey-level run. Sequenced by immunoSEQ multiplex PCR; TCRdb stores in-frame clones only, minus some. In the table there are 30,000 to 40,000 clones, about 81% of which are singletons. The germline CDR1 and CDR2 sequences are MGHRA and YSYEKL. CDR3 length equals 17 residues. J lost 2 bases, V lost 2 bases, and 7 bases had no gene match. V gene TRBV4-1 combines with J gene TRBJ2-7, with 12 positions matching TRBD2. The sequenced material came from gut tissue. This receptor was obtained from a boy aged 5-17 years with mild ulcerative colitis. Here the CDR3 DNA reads TGCGCCAGCAGCCAATTCCTGACTAGCGGGGGAGCCTACGAGCAGTACTTC. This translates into CASSQFLTSGGAYEQYF.